The 22 T cell receptor beta chains listed next were all sequenced from one sample in a study of T cells after yellow fever vaccination. TCRdb reanalysed the 5' RACE reads using MiXCR and keeps one entry per CDR3 protein. This sample yields under 150,000 distinct CDR3 sequences, of which roughly 8% are seen a single time; roughly 0.71% belongs to the top ten. This specimen consisted of CD4+ T cells sorted from PBMCs, obtained 5 days after the yellow fever booster vaccination. Source of these receptors: a man between 25 and 39 years old who received the YFV17D yellow fever vaccine.

This clonotype was recorded many times. This chain joins TRBV10-3 and TRBJ2-7; D could derive from TRBD1 or TRBD2 (5 bases each). V lost 3 bases and J 2 bases, leaving 11 bases between the germline ends. In germline, CDR1 is ENHRY, CDR2 SYGVKD. CDR3 length equals 14 residues. The CDR3 spells CAISEPGGTYEQYF. The DNA of the CDR3 is TGTGCCATCAGTGAACCTGGGGGTACCTACGAGCAGTACTTC.

This chain joins TRBV20-1 and TRBJ2-1; TRBD1 matches 12 bases. The ends lost 6 bases at V and 15 bases at J; junction bases unmatched: 9. This CDR3 spans 12 amino acids. The germline V gene has CDR1 DFQATT and CDR2 SNEGSKA (reference sequence). The DNA for the CDR3 is TGCAGTGCACCGAAAGGGGACAGGGGGCCGTTCTTC. Protein: CSAPKGDRGPFF.

This clonotype was picked up many times. The chain has TRBV19 and TRBJ2-2, with 8 positions matching TRBD1. The CDR3 is made up of 15 amino acids. V was clipped by 5 bases and J by 5 bases; unmatched bases: 7. Germline V gene lookup returns CDR1 LNHDA and CDR2 SQIVND (reference sequence). The CDR3 DNA is TGTGCCAGTAGTCCCTCCGGGACAGGAACCGGGGAGCTGTTTTTT. It codes for CASSPSGTGTGELFF.

About this clonotype: A much larger clone is a single base away; this may be a read error. The genes are TRBV6-2 or TRBV6-3 and TRBJ2-7; weak D call: TRBD1 (6 bases). Germline V CDR1 and CDR2: MNHEY, SVGEGT. CDR3 length equals 15 residues. V dropped 5 bases and J dropped 0 bases, with 14 bases sitting between them. The CDR3 DNA reads TGTGCCAGCAGTCGGGACACCCGGAACTCCTACGAGCAGTACTTC. It translates to CASSRDTRNSYEQYF.

This clonotype was counted at least ten times. V and J are TRBV20-1 and TRBJ1-1, with TRBD1 as a possible D gene (5 bases). Deletions cut 0 bases from V and 10 bases from J, with 12 bases between. The germline gives CDR1 DFQATT, CDR2 SNEGSKA (reference sequence). This CDR3 has 12 amino acids. CDR3 loop: CSARDLGAGAFF. CDR3 in DNA: TGCAGTGCTAGAGATCTAGGGGCAGGAGCTTTCTTT.

This clonotype was counted ten times or more. This chain uses TRBV24-1 with TRBJ2-1; 8 positions match TRBD2. V dropped 1 base and J dropped 3; count of bases not matched to a gene: 4. The CDR3 spans 16 residues. CDR1 is KGHDR, CDR2 SFDVKD, per germline. The CDR3 here is CATSDFTGRDYNEQFF. For the CDR3, the DNA is TGTGCCACCAGTGATTTCACCGGGAGGGACTACAATGAGCAGTTCTTC.

This clonotype was observed at least ten times. The gene calls are TRBV23-1 and TRBJ1-1; no clear D gene. TRBV23-1 is flagged as an ORF with uncertain function. V lost 3 bases to trimming and J lost 7 bases, with 21 bases between them. The CDR3 is 16 residues long. CDR3 in amino acids: CASSHNIRTIRNEAFF. CDR3 bases: TGCGCCAGCAGTCACAATATCCGCACGATAAGGAATGAAGCTTTCTTT.

This clonotype was seen repeatedly, ten times or more. The V and J genes are TRBV9 and TRBJ2-1, with D possibly TRBD1 on 5 matching bases. CDR3 length: 18 amino acids. Germline V lookup: CDR1 SGDLS, CDR2 YYNGEE. V lost 0 bases and J 2 bases, leaving 18 bases between the germline ends. The CDR3 DNA follows: TGTGCCAGCAGCGTAGTGGGCAGGGAAAACCCCCCCTACAATGAGCAGTTCTTC. Its protein product is CASSVVGRENPPYNEQFF.

As to this clonotype: A much more abundant neighbour one base away suggests this may be a read error. V is TRBV3-1 and J is TRBJ2-1; 13 positions agree with TRBD2. Germline lookup yields CDR1 LGHDT and CDR2 YNNKEL (reference sequence). The trim removed 8 bases at V and 0 bases at J, leaving 10 bases unmatched. CDR3 length: 18 amino acids. This CDR3 is CASCLVLAGGSSYNEQFF. The CDR3 DNA follows: TGTGCCAGCTGTTTAGTACTAGCGGGAGGGAGCTCCTACAATGAGCAGTTCTTC.

This clonotype was seen repeatedly, ten times or more. V gene TRBV27 combines with J gene TRBJ2-5, with D perhaps matching TRBD2 (5 bases). The CDR3 consists of 15 residues. The V gene's germline CDR1 is MNHEY and CDR2 SMNVEV (reference sequence). The V end was cut by 3 bases, the J end by 5 bases, with 16 bases between. CDR3 protein: CASSLRVIPKETQYF. In DNA, the CDR3 is TGTGCCAGCAGTTTGAGGGTTATCCCCAAGGAGACCCAGTACTTC.

This clonotype was observed at least ten times. This chain links TRBV6-4 with TRBJ2-3; D gene uncertain. The ends were cut back, 0 bases at V and 4 bases at J, with 5 bases in the middle. From germline, CDR1 is MRHNA and CDR2 SNTAGT. The CDR3 is 13 amino acids. The CDR3 sequence: CASSDSLADTQYF. CDR3 nucleotides: TGTGCCAGCAGTGACTCGTTAGCAGATACGCAGTATTTT.

The chain is built from TRBV20-1 and TRBJ2-1; D is perhaps TRBD1 or TRBD2 (5 bases each). CDR1 and CDR2 from the germline V gene are DFQATT and SNEGSKA (reference sequence). The CDR3 has 17 residues. The V and J ends lost 0 bases and 4 bases respectively, with 19 bases between them. CDR3 bases: TGCAGTGCTAGAGATAAGAGTCTTGGGACGATATACAATGAGCAGTTCTTC. Encoded protein: CSARDKSLGTIYNEQFF.

This clonotype was picked up many times. The chain joins TRBV9 to TRBJ2-1, with TRBD2 matching over 10 bases. J gave up 5 bases and V 3 bases, and 8 bases lay outside the gene matches. The germline V gene has CDR1 SGDLS and CDR2 YYNGEE. This CDR3 is 16 amino acids long. The CDR3 sequence is CASSASGLAVDNEQFF. The CDR3 DNA reads as TGTGCCAGCAGCGCCTCCGGACTAGCGGTGGACAATGAGCAGTTCTTC.

This clonotype was recorded at least ten times. This rearrangement joins TRBV30 to TRBJ1-1; D uncertain. Germline loops: CDR1 GTSNPN, CDR2 SVGIG (reference sequence). The CDR3 has 14 residues. V lost 3 bases and J 5 bases, leaving 16 bases between the germline ends. CDR3 sequence (DNA): TGTGCCTGGAGCCGAAACTTAGGAAGGACTGAAGCTTTCTTT. This codes for CAWSRNLGRTEAFF.

The chain employs TRBV7-2 and TRBJ2-7; the D gene is possibly TRBD1 (6 bases). Germline V CDR1 and CDR2: SGHTA, FQGNSA. V lost 8 bases to trimming and J lost 0 bases, with 11 bases between them. CDR3 length: 13 residues. CDR3 amino acids: CASVGASSYEQYF. The DNA for the CDR3 is TGTGCCAGCGTGGGGGCAAGCTCCTACGAGCAGTACTTC.

This clonotype showed up many times. The chain uses TRBV20-1 and TRBJ2-1, with 7 bases fitting TRBD2. V dropped 6 bases and J dropped 5; count of bases not matched to a gene: 13. CDR3 length equals 15 residues. The germline gives CDR1 DFQATT, CDR2 SNEGSKA (reference sequence). The CDR3 reads CSAPVDLAEHNEQFF. CDR3 in DNA: TGCAGTGCCCCGGTGGATCTAGCGGAGCACAATGAGCAGTTCTTC.

This clonotype occurred many times. This chain links TRBV12-3 or TRBV12-4 with TRBJ2-7; maybe TRBD1 (7 bases). V lost 6 bases and J 3 bases, leaving 18 bases between the germline ends. There are 15 residues in the CDR3. CDR3 loop: CASRMGQGGNYEQYF. The CDR3 coding sequence is TGTGCCAGCAGAATGGGGCAGGGGGGAAACTACGAGCAGTACTTC.

This clonotype has more than one count but fewer than ten. The chain recombines TRBV5-4 with TRBJ2-3, with 8 nucleotides matching TRBD2. Trimming at V came to 4 bases and at J to 2 bases, leaving 3 bases not matched to a gene. This CDR3 comprises 14 residues. Germline V gene lookup returns CDR1 SGHNT and CDR2 YYREEE (reference sequence). The CDR3 loop reads CASSPAGATDTQYF. The CDR3 region has the DNA TGTGCCAGCAGCCCAGCGGGAGCCACAGATACGCAGTATTTT.

There are many counts of this clonotype. CDR3 DNA: TGTGCCATCAGTGAGGGGCTTGACGGTACGCAGTATTTT. Its translation: CAISEGLDGTQYF. The V gene is TRBV10-3, the J gene TRBJ2-3; unclear D gene. This CDR3 is 13 amino acids long. Germline V CDR1 and CDR2: ENHRY, SYGVKD. V lost 2 bases and J 8 bases, leaving 11 bases between the germline ends.

This clonotype showed up just once. A much larger clone differs by one base, so this may be a read error. This rearrangement joins TRBV28 to TRBJ2-7, with D perhaps matching TRBD1 or TRBD2 (5 bases each). The CDR3 is 13 amino acids. In germline, CDR1 is MDHEN, CDR2 SYDVKM. Here the CDR3 DNA reads TGTGCCAGCAGCCTTGACGGGGCCTACGATCAGTACTTC. Its translation: CASSLDGAYDQYF.

This clonotype was counted many times. CDR3 bases: TGTGCCAGCAGCTCTCCGGGACTAGCGGGCTACGAGCAGTACTTC. Its translation is CASSSPGLAGYEQYF. The chain carries TRBV11-2 and TRBJ2-7, with TRBD2 identical over 12 bases. This CDR3 comprises 15 residues. CDR1 and CDR2 from the germline V gene are SGHAT and FQNNGV. The V segment lost 4 bases and the J segment 3 bases; nucleotides outside the gene matches: 4.

This clonotype was observed many times. The chain employs TRBV10-2 and TRBJ2-7, with 12 bases aligning to TRBD2. The CDR3 totals 14 residues. The germline CDR1 and CDR2 sequences are WSHSY and SAAADI. The V and J ends lost 5 bases and 6 bases, in that order; junction bases with no gene match: 5. CDR3 residues: CASSSLAGGVEQYF. The DNA for the CDR3 is TGCGCCAGCAGTTCTCTAGCGGGAGGGGTCGAGCAGTACTTC.